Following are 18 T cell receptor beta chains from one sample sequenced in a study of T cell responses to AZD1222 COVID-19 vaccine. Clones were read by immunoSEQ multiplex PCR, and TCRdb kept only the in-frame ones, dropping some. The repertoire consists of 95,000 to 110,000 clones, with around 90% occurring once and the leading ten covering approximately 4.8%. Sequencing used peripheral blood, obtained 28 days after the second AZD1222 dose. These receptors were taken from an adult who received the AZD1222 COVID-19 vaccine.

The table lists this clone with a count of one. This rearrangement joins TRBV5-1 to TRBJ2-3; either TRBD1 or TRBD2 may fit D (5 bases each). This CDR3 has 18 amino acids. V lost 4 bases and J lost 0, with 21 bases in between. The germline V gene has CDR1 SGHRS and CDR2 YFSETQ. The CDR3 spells CASSKGPNSKTSTDTQYF. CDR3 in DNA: TGCGCCAGCAGCAAGGGACCGAACTCTAAAACTAGCACAGATACGCAGTATTTT.

CDR3 loop: CASSQVSRTDNEKLFF. The CDR3 coding sequence is TGCGCCAGCAGCCAGGTCTCCCGGACGGACAATGAAAAACTGTTTTTT. The chain links TRBV4-1 to TRBJ1-4; no firm D call. CDR1 MGHRA and CDR2 YSYEKL come from the germline V gene. The CDR3 is 16 residues long. V lost 3 bases, J lost 5 bases, and 16 bases lay in between.

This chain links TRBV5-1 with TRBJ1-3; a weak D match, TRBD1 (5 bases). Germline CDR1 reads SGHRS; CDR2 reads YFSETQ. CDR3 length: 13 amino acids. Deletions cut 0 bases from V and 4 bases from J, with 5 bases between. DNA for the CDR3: TGCGCCAGCAGCTTGGGACAGGGAAACACCATATATTTT. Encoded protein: CASSLGQGNTIYF.

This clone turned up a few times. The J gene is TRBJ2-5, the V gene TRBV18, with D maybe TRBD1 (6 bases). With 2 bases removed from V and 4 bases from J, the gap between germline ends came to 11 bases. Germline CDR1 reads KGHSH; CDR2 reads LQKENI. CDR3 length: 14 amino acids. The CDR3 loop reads CASSPTGHPETQYF. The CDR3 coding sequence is TGTGCCAGCTCACCAACGGGACATCCAGAGACCCAGTACTTC.

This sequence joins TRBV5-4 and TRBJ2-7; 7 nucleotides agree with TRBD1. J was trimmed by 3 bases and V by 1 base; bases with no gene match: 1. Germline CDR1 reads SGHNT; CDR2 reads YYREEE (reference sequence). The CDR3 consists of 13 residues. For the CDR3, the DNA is TGTGCCAGCAGCTTGCAGGGGGACTACGAGCAGTACTTC. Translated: CASSLQGDYEQYF.

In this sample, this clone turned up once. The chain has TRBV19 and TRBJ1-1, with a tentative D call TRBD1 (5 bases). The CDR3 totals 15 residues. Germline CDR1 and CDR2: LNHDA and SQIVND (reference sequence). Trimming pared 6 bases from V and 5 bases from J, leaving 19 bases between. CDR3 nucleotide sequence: TGTGCCAGTAGACAAGGCCTTGGACAAATTACTGAAGCTTTCTTT. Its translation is CASRQGLGQITEAFF.

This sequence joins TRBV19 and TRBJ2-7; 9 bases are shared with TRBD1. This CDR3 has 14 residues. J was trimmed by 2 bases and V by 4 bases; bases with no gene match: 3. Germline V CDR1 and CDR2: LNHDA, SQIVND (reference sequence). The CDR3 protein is CASSRQGVAYEQYF. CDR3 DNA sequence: TGTGCCAGTAGTAGACAGGGGGTCGCCTACGAGCAGTACTTC.

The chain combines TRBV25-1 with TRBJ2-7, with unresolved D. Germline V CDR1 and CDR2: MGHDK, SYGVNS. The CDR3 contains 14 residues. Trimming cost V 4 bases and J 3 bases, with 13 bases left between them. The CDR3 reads CASSVADRNYEQYF. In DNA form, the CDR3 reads TGTGCCAGCAGTGTTGCGGATCGCAACTACGAGCAGTACTTC.

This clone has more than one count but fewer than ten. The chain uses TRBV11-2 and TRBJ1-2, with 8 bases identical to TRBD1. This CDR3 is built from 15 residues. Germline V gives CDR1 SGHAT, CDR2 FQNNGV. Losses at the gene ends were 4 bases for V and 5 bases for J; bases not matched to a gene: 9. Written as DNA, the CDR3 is TGTGCCAGCAGCTACCCCTTCAGGGGGCATTATGGCTACACCTTC. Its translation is CASSYPFRGHYGYTF.

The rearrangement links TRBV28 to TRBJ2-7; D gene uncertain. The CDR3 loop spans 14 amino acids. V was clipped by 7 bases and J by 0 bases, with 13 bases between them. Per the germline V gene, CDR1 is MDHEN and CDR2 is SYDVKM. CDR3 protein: CASTLTGPSYEQYF. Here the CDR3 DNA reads TGTGCCAGCACCCTCACCGGACCCTCCTACGAGCAGTACTTC.

The CDR3 sequence is CASSFGRMGTYEQYF. Written as DNA, the CDR3 is TGTGCCAGCAGTTTTGGGAGGATGGGGACCTACGAGCAGTACTTC. This chain uses TRBV7-2 with TRBJ2-7; a weak D match, TRBD2 (6 bases). Germline-derived CDR1 and CDR2 are SGHTA and FQGNSA. Between the trimmed V and J ends, which lost 6 bases and 2 bases, there was a span of 17 bases. The CDR3 covers 15 residues.

CDR3 nucleotides: TGTGCCAGTAGTGGAGTTTCGCACTCCTACAATGAGCAGTTCTTC. Translation gives CASSGVSHSYNEQFF. This sequence joins TRBV19 and TRBJ2-1, with unresolved D. Trimming removed 5 bases at V and 0 bases at J, with 11 bases between. This CDR3 has 15 residues. Germline V gene sequence: CDR1 LNHDA, CDR2 SQIVND (reference sequence).

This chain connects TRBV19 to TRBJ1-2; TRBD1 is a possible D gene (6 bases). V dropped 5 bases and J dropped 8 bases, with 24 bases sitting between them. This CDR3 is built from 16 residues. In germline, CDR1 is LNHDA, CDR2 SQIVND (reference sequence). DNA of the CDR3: TGTGCCAGTAGTCCATTAATATACAACAGGGAAGAGGGCTACACCTTC. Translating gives CASSPLIYNREEGYTF.

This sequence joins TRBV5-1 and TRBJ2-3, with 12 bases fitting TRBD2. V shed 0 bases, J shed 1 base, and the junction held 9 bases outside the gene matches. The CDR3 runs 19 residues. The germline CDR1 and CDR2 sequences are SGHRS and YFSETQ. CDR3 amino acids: CASSLVPGLAGGGTDTQYF. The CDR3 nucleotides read TGCGCCAGCAGCTTGGTCCCGGGACTAGCGGGCGGAGGCACAGATACGCAGTATTTT.

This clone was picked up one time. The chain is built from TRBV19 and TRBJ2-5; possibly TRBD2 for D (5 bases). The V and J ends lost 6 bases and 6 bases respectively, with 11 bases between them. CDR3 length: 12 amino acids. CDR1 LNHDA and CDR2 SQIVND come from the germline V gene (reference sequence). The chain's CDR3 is CASSQLDQTQYF. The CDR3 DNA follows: TGTGCCAGTAGCCAACTAGATCAGACCCAGTACTTC.

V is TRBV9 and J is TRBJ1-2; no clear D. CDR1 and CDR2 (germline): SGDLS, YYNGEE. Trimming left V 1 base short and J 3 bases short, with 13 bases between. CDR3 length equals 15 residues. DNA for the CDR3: TGTGCCAGCAGCGTAAGCTATGGGGATCACTATGGCTACACCTTC. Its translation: CASSVSYGDHYGYTF.

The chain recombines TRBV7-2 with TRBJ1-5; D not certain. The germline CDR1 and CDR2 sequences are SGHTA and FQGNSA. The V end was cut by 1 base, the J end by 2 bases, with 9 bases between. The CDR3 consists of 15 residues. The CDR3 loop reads CASSLDRGGNQPQHF. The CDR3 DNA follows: TGTGCCAGCAGCTTAGACCGCGGAGGCAATCAGCCCCAGCATTTT.

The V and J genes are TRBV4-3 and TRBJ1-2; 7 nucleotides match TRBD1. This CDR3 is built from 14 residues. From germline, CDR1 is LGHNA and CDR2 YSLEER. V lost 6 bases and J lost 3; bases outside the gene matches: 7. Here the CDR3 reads CASSRDSEDYGYTF. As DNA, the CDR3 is TGCGCCAGCAGTCGGGACAGCGAGGACTATGGCTACACCTTC.